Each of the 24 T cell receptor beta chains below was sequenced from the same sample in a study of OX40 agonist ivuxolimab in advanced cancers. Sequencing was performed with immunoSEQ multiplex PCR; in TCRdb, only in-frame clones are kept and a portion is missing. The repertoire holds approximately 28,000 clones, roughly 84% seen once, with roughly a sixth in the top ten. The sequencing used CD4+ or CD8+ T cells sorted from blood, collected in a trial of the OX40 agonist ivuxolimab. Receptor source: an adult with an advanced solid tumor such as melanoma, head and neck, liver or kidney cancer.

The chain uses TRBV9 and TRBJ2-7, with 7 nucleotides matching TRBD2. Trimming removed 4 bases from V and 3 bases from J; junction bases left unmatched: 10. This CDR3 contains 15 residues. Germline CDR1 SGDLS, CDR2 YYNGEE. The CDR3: CASSLGRDYRYEQYF. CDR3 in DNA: TGTGCCAGCAGCTTGGGGAGGGACTACCGCTACGAGCAGTACTTC.

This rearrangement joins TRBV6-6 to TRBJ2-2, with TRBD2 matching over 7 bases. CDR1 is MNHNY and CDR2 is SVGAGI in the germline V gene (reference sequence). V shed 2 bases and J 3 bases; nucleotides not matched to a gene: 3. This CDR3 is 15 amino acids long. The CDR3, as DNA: TGTGCCAGCAGTTACGAGGGACTATACACCGGGGAGCTGTTTTTT. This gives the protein CASSYEGLYTGELFF.

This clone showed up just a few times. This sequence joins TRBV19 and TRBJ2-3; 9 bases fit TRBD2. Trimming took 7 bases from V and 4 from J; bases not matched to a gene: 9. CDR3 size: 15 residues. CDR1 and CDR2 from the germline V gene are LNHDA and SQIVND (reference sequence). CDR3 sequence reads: CASISRGGGADTQYF. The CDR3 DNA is TGTGCCAGTATCTCCCGGGGCGGGGGGGCAGATACGCAGTATTTT.

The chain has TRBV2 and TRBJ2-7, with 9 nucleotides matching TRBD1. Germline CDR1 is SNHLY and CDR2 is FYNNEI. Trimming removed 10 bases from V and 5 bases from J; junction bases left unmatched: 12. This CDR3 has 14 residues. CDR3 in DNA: TGTGCCAACATTAAGACAGGGGGTGGAGACGAGCAGTACTTC. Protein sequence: CANIKTGGGDEQYF.

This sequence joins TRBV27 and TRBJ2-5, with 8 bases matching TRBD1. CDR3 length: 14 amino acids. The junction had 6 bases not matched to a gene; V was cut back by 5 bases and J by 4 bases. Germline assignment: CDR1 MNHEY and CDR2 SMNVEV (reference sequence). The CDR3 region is CASSVSGGTETQYF. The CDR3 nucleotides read TGTGCCAGCAGTGTTTCAGGGGGCACAGAGACCCAGTACTTC.

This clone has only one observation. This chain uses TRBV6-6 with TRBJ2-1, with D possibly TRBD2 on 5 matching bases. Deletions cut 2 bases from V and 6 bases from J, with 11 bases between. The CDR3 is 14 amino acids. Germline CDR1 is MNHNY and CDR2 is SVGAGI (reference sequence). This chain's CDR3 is CASSYGGEGNEQFF. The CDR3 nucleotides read TGTGCCAGCAGTTACGGCGGTGAGGGCAATGAGCAGTTCTTC.

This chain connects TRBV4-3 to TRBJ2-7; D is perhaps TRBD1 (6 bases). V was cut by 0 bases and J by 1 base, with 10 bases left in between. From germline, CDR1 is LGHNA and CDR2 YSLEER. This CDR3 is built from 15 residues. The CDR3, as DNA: TGCGCCAGCAGCCAAGATTGGCAGGGGTCCTACGAGCAGTACTTC. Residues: CASSQDWQGSYEQYF.

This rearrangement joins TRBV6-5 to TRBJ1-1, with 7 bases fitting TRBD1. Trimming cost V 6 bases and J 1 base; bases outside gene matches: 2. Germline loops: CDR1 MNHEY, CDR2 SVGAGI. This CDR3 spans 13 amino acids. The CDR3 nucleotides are TGTGCCAGCAGGAGGACAGGGAACACTGAAGCTTTCTTT. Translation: CASRRTGNTEAFF.

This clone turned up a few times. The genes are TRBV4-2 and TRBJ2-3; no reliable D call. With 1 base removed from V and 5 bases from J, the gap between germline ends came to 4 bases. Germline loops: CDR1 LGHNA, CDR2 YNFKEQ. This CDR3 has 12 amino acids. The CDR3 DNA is TGTGCCAGCAGCCAAGGCCGAGATACGCAGTATTTT. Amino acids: CASSQGRDTQYF.

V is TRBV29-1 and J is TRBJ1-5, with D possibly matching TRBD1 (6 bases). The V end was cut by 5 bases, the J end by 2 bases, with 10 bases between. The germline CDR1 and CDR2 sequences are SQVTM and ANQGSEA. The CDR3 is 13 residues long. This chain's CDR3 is CSVLTGGNQPQHF. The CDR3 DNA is TGCAGCGTTTTGACAGGAGGCAATCAGCCCCAGCATTTT.

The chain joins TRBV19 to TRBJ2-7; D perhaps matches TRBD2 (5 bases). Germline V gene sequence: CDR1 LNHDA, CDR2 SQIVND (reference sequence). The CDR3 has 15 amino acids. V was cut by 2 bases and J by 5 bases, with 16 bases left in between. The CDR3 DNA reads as TGTGCCAGTAGTATACAGAGCGGCCCTGTACACGAGCAGTACTTC. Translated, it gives CASSIQSGPVHEQYF.

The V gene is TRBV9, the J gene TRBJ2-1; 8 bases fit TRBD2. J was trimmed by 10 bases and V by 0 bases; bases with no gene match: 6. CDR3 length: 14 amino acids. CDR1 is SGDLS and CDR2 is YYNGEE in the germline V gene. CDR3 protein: CASSVGGTRGEQFF. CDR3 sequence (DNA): TGTGCCAGCAGCGTAGGCGGGACTAGGGGCGAGCAGTTCTTC.

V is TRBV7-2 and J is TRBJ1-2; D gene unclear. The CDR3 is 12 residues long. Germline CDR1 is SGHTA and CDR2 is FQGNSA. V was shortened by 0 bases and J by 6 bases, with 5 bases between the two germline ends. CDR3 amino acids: CASSLAGNGYTF. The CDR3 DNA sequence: TGTGCCAGCAGCTTAGCCGGAAATGGCTACACCTTC. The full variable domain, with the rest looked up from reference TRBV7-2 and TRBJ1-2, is GAGVSQSPSNKVTEKGKDVELRCDPISGHTALYWYRQSLGQGLEFLIYFQGNSAPDKSGLPSDRFSAERTGGSVSTLTIQRTQQEDSAVYLCASSLAGNGYTFGSGTRLTVV.

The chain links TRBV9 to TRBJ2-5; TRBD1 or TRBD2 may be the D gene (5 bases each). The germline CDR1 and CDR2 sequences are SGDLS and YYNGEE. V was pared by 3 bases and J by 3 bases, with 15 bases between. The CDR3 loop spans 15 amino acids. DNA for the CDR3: TGTGCCAGCAGCGAGGACGGGACCCCCAAAGAGACCCAGTACTTC. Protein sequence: CASSEDGTPKETQYF.

The CDR3 reads CASSSPLGVSTDTQYF. CDR3 nucleotide sequence: TGTGCCAGCAGCTCCCCCTTGGGGGTTAGCACAGATACGCAGTATTTT. V gene TRBV9 combines with J gene TRBJ2-3; D possibly matches TRBD1 or TRBD2 (5 bases each). Trimming left V 4 bases short and J 0 bases short, with 15 bases between. Germline CDR1 reads SGDLS; CDR2 reads YYNGEE. The CDR3 consists of 16 residues.

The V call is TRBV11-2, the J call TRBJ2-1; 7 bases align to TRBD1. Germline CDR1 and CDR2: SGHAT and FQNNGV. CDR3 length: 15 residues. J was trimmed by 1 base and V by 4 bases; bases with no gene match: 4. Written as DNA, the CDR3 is TGTGCCAGCAGCTCCTGGGACAGTTCCTACAATGAGCAGTTCTTC. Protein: CASSSWDSSYNEQFF. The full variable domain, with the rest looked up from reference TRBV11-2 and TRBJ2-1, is EAGVAQSPRYKIIEKRQSVAFWCNPISGHATLYWYQQILGQGPKLLIQFQNNGVVDDSQLPKDRFSAERLKGVDSTLKIQPAKLEDSAVYLCASSSWDSSYNEQFFGPGTRLTVL.

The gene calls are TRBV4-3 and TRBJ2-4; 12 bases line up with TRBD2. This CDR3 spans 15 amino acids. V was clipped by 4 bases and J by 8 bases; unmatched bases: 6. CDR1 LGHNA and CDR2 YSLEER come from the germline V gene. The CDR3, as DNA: TGCGCCAGCAGCCGCTGGACTAGCGGGAAAGACATTCAGTACTTC. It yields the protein CASSRWTSGKDIQYF.

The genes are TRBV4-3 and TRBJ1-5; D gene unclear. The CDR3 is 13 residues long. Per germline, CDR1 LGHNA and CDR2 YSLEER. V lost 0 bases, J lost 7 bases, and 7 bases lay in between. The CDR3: CASSQEAAQPQHF. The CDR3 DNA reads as TGCGCCAGCAGCCAAGAAGCAGCGCAGCCCCAGCATTTT.

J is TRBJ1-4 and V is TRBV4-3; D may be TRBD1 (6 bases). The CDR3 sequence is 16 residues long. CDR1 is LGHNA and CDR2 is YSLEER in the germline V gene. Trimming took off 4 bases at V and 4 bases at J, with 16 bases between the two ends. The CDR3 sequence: CASSPASGTYNEKLFF. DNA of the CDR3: TGCGCCAGCAGCCCCGCCTCCGGGACATATAATGAAAAACTGTTTTTT.

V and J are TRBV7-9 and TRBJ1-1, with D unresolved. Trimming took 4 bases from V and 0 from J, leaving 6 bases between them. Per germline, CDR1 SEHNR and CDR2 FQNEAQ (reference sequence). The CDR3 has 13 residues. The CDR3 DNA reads TGTGCCAGCAGCTCCCCCATGAACACTGAAGCTTTCTTT. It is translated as CASSSPMNTEAFF.

The CDR3 loop is CASSLVRGNIQYF. The CDR3 DNA is TGTGCCAGCAGCTTAGTCAGGGGGAACATTCAGTACTTC. The chain carries TRBV7-2 and TRBJ2-4; 7 bases are a match to TRBD1. The ends lost 1 base at V and 7 bases at J; junction bases unmatched: 1. CDR3 length: 13 residues. From germline, CDR1 is SGHTA and CDR2 FQGNSA.

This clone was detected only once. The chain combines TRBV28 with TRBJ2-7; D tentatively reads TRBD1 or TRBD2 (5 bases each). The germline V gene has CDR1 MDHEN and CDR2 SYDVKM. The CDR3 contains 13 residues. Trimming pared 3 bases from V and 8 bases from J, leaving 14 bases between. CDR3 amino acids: CASSFPGAGQQYF. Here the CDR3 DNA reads TGTGCCAGCAGTTTCCCCGGGGCAGGGCAGCAGTACTTC.

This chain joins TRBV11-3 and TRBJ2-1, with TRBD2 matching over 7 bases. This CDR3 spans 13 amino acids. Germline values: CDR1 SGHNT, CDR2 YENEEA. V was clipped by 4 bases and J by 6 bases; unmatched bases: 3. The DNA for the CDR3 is TGTGCCAGCAGCTCCCGCGGGAGCAATGAGCAGTTCTTC. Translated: CASSSRGSNEQFF.

The CDR3 DNA is TGCGCCAGCAGCCAAGGTTGCGGGGGTTATGAGTGGAACACCGGGGAGCTGTTTTTT. The encoded protein is CASSQGCGGYEWNTGELFF. The V gene is TRBV4-3, the J gene TRBJ2-2; 7 nucleotides agree with TRBD2. Per germline, CDR1 LGHNA and CDR2 YSLEER. The CDR3 runs to 19 residues. V shed 1 base, J shed 1 base, and the junction held 12 bases outside the gene matches.